The 9 T cell receptor beta chains listed next were all sequenced from one sample in a study of shared clonotypes between healthy human individuals. Terminally differentiated effector memory CD45RA+ cells were excluded from the naive CD8 cells, which were CD45RO-negative and positively selected for CCR7. Only in-frame clones appear in the TCRdb table, and some are missing; sequencing was by immunoSEQ multiplex PCR. In the table there are millions of clones, 90% to 95% of which are singletons. Material: naive CD8+ T cells from PBMCs. Every receptor here comes from a man aged 18 to 35 in good health. Some clones in this sample may be carry-over from other donors' samples.

This chain uses TRBV2 with TRBJ2-1; perhaps TRBD1 as D (5 bases). This CDR3 region has 15 residues. V was clipped by 3 bases and J by 5 bases, with 14 bases between them. Germline CDR1 SNHLY, CDR2 FYNNEI. CDR3 in amino acids: CASSEKGSGNNEQFF. The CDR3 DNA follows: TGTGCCAGCAGTGAGAAGGGGTCCGGTAACAATGAGCAGTTCTTC.

The gene calls are TRBV27 and TRBJ1-1; D not resolved. Germline loops: CDR1 MNHEY, CDR2 SMNVEV (reference sequence). The V gene lost 0 bases and the J gene lost 7 bases, with 9 bases spanning the gap. This CDR3 comprises 13 residues. The CDR3, as DNA: TGTGCCAGCAGTTTATCAGGGCCTTTTGAAGCTTTCTTT. It specifies CASSLSGPFEAFF.

In this sample, this clone turned up once. CDR3 sequence reads: CASSQEPGGSYNEQFF. CDR3 nucleotides: TGTGCCAGCAGCCAAGAGCCGGGTGGCTCCTACAATGAGCAGTTCTTC. V gene TRBV4-2 combines with J gene TRBJ2-1; D is ambiguous. Germline lookup yields CDR1 LGHNA and CDR2 YNFKEQ. The CDR3 is 16 amino acids. Trimming removed 0 bases from V and 0 bases from J, with 9 bases in between.

This rearrangement joins TRBV7-9 to TRBJ2-6, with D perhaps TRBD1 (7 bases). Trimming cost V 3 bases and J 0 bases, with 15 bases left between them. CDR3 size: 18 residues. CDR1 is SEHNR, CDR2 FQNEAQ, per germline (reference sequence). CDR3 in amino acids: CASSLKEGQISGANVLTF. CDR3 bases: TGTGCCAGCAGCTTGAAGGAGGGACAGATCTCTGGGGCCAACGTCCTGACTTTC.

On this clone: Other DNA sequences in the sample encode the same CDR3. This sequence joins TRBV9 and TRBJ2-7, with TRBD2 identical over 7 bases. Germline CDR1 reads SGDLS; CDR2 reads YYNGEE. CDR3 length equals 15 residues. After removal of 0 bases from V and 4 bases from J, the junction contained 7 bases not matched to a gene. CDR3 bases: TGTGCCAGCAGCGTAGTGGCTAGCGGCGCTTACGAGCAGTACTTC. Its translation is CASSVVASGAYEQYF.

The CDR3 loop reads CASSQDRTPGHEQYF. CDR3 nucleotide sequence: TGCGCCAGCAGCCAAGATAGGACCCCCGGCCACGAGCAGTACTTC. The chain has TRBV4-1 and TRBJ2-7; D is uncertain. V gave up 0 bases and J gave up 5 bases, with 14 bases separating them. The CDR3 extends over 15 amino acids. Germline CDR1 and CDR2: MGHRA and YSYEKL.

The chain employs TRBV7-9 and TRBJ2-3; D is unclear. Germline V gives CDR1 SEHNR, CDR2 FQNEAQ (reference sequence). Trimming stripped 1 base from V and 0 bases from J, with 14 bases between. The CDR3 is 17 amino acids. The CDR3 DNA reads TGTGCCAGCAGCTTAGGGTGGGAAGTTGGAAGCACAGATACGCAGTATTTT. This codes for CASSLGWEVGSTDTQYF.

Comments on this clone: Other DNA sequences in this sample translate to the same CDR3. The chain links TRBV9 to TRBJ2-1, with 7 bases that match TRBD2. Losses at the gene ends were 0 bases for V and 2 bases for J; bases not matched to a gene: 2. CDR1 SGDLS and CDR2 YYNGEE come from the germline V gene. The CDR3 covers 15 residues. CDR3 residues: CASSVEAGAYNEQFF. The CDR3 nucleotides are TGTGCCAGCAGCGTAGAGGCGGGAGCCTACAATGAGCAGTTCTTC. The full variable domain, rest sourced from reference TRBV9 and TRBJ2-1, is DSGVTQTPKHLITATGQRVTLRCSPRSGDLSVYWYQQSLDQGLQFLIQYYNGEERAKGNILERFSAQQFPDLHSELNLSSLELGDSALYFCASSVEAGAYNEQFFGPGTRLTVL.

The CDR3: CASHSTNNEQFF. As DNA, the CDR3 is TGTGCCAGTCACAGTACAAACAATGAGCAGTTCTTC. The rearrangement joins TRBV9 to TRBJ2-1; D is undetermined. The CDR3 runs 12 residues. Germline loops: CDR1 SGDLS, CDR2 YYNGEE. The V end lost 8 bases, the J end lost 5 bases, and 11 bases lay between the germline ends. The entire variable domain, with the rest obtained from reference TRBV9 and TRBJ2-1, is as follows: DSGVTQTPKHLITATGQRVTLRCSPRSGDLSVYWYQQSLDQGLQFLIQYYNGEERAKGNILERFSAQQFPDLHSELNLSSLELGDSALYFCASHSTNNEQFFGPGTRLTVL.